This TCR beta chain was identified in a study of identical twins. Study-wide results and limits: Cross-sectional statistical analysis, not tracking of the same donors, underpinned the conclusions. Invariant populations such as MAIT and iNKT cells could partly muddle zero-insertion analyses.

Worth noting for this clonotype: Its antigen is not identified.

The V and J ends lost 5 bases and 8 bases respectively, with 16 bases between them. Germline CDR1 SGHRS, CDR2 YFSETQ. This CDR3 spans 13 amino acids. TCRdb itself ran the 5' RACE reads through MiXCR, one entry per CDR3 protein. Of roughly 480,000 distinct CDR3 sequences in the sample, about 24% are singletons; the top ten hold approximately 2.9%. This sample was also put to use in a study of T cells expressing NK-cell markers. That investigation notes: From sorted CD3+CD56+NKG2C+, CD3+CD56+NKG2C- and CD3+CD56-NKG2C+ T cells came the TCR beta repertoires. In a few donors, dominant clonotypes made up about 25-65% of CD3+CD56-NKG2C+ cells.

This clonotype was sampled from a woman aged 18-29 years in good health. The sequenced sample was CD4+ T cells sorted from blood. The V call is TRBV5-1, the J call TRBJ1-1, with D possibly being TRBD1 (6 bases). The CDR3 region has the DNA TGCGCCAGCAGGCTACAGGGTGTCGACGAAGCTTTCTTT. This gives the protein CASRLQGVDEAFF. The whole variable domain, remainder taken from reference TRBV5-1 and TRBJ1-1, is KAGVTQTPRYLIKTRGQQVTLSCSPISGHRSVSWYQQTPGQGLQFLFEYFSETQRNKGNFPGRFSGRQFSNSRSEMNVSTLELGDSALYLCASRLQGVDEAFFGQGTRLTVV.